Listed below are T cell receptor beta chains from one sample, sequenced in a study of blood T cell repertoires in COVID-19. The method was immunoSEQ multiplex PCR; TCRdb's version includes in-frame clones alone and lacks a portion of them. Among about 320,000 clones listed, 86% were seen once. Material: PBMCs or T cells enriched from blood (not recorded which). Receptors were obtained from a woman under 30 who had recovered from COVID-19. Each CDR3 is given without its conserved first and last residue. Fields, in order: D gene, J gene, V gene, CDR3 protein. A D gene is named only where the DNA matches it firmly.

>TRBD1|TRBJ1-5|TRBV30
AWTAGTGNQPQH
>NA|TRBJ2-7|TRBV13
ASSARDGRGATYEQY
>NA|TRBJ1-2|TRBV5-1
ASSLAPSELGAYGYT
>NA|TRBJ1-4|TRBV9
ASSVAGQILPSTNEKLF
>NA|TRBJ1-1|TRBV19
ASSIQGSTEAF
>TRBD2|TRBJ2-7|TRBV4-1
ASSPLRASGSPTYEQY
>TRBD2|TRBJ2-3|TRBV19
ASSIDPWGAGGRDTQY
>NA|TRBJ1-2|TRBV27
ASSPLAGKYGYT
>TRBD2|TRBJ2-1|TRBV11-1
ASSLLAGGPNEQF
>NA|TRBJ1-6|TRBV18
ASSPEESSYNSPLH
>TRBD2|TRBJ2-3|TRBV24-1
AASSGSTDTQY
>TRBD1|TRBJ1-1|TRBV19
ASSIEEGGRPEAF
>NA|TRBJ1-2|TRBV5-1
ASRWNYGRVNYGYT
>TRBD2|TRBJ2-7|TRBV18
ASSPPKGGLKNEQY
>TRBD1|TRBJ2-7|TRBV4-1
ASSPGTVTYEQY
>NA|TRBJ1-5|TRBV18
ASSPDSNNQPQH
>TRBD1|TRBJ2-2|TRBV30
AWSVGGTVNTGELF
>NA|TRBJ2-4|TRBV28
ASSLGQDIAKNIQY
>TRBD2|TRBJ2-1|TRBV7-9
ASSLRASGENEQF
>NA|TRBJ1-3|TRBV30
AWVSTANSGNTIY
>NA|TRBJ2-5|TRBV28
ASSLRGGWETQY
>NA|TRBJ2-1|TRBV30
AWSPDNSYNEQF
>NA|TRBJ2-1|TRBV3-1/TRBV3-2
ASSQPMTRREQF
>TRBD1|TRBJ2-7|TRBV24-1
ATCRTQGAYEQY
>NA|TRBJ1-1|TRBV7-9
ASSRQGGTEAF
>NA|TRBJ1-2|TRBV10-3
AISESEGYT
>NA|TRBJ1-6|TRBV6-1
ASSDRAANSPLH
>NA|TRBJ1-3|TRBV9
ASSVDYGNTIY
>NA|TRBJ2-2|TRBV19
ASMGLSQGTGELF
>NA|TRBJ1-5|TRBV19
ASSIPGANSNQPQH
>NA|TRBJ2-3|TRBV24-1
ATSDSGTPGDTQY
>TRBD2|TRBJ2-3|TRBV24-1
ATSDSGLAGGQSDTQY
>NA|TRBJ1-2|TRBV12-3/TRBV12-4
ASSGGIGYGYT
>TRBD1|TRBJ1-1|TRBV12-3/TRBV12-4
ASSSRTGTEAF
>NA|TRBJ2-7|TRBV28
ASISTPAVYEQY
>NA|TRBJ1-1|TRBV7-5
ARSVTGDTEAF
>TRBD2|TRBJ2-1|TRBV6-5
ASAGPSGRNEQF
>NA|TRBJ1-2|TRBV6-5
ASREGGGDGYT
>NA|TRBJ2-5|TRBV29-1
SVDLGQQETQY
>TRBD2|TRBJ2-1|TRBV4-2
ASSLSLAGGLYNEQF
>TRBD2|TRBJ2-5|TRBV19
ASRSASGSKETQY
>NA|TRBJ2-5|TRBV4-1
ASSRLGRAGLIQETQY
>NA|TRBJ2-1|TRBV24-1
ATGKDIYNEQF
>TRBD1|TRBJ2-6|TRBV10-3
AISLKAAGGSSGANVLT
>NA|TRBJ1-2|TRBV5-1
ASSAGPNYGYT
>NA|TRBJ1-1|TRBV7-2
ASSQNGGPANTEAF
>TRBD2|TRBJ2-1|TRBV4-2
ASSPEGTSGNNEQF